What follows are 20 T cell receptor beta chains derived from one specimen sequenced in a study of shared clonotypes between healthy human individuals. Some clones are missing from TCRdb's copy, which holds only in-frame ones; the method was immunoSEQ multiplex PCR. The table shows over 1.5 million clones, with approximately 98% occurring only once. The sequenced material came from naive CD4+ T cells sorted from blood. The subset here: CD45RA+ positively selected. These receptors were obtained from a man between 25 and 39 years old in good health.

Concerning this clone: This sample includes further DNA sequences coding for the same CDR3. The gene calls are TRBV6-1 and TRBJ1-5; a weak D match, TRBD1 (5 bases). Deletions cut 3 bases from V and 4 bases from J, with 7 bases between. Germline CDR1 and CDR2: MNHNS and SASEGT. The CDR3 runs to 13 residues. CDR3 nucleotide sequence: TGTGCCAGCAGTGACAGGGCTAATCAGCCCCAGCATTTT. The encoded protein is CASSDRANQPQHF.

V and J are TRBV9 and TRBJ1-6; D possibly corresponds to TRBD1 (5 bases). The CDR3 extends over 17 amino acids. Deletions cut 3 bases from V and 8 bases from J, with 21 bases between. Germline V gene sequence: CDR1 SGDLS, CDR2 YYNGEE. In DNA, the CDR3 is TGTGCCAGCAGCGCACGGGTAGGGGCAGAATTAGATTCACCCCTCCACTTT. Amino acid sequence: CASSARVGAELDSPLHF.

The chain couples TRBV6-5 to TRBJ1-5, with unresolved D. CDR1 MNHEY and CDR2 SVGAGI come from the germline V gene. This CDR3 contains 13 residues. Trimming shortened V by 4 bases and J by 9 bases, and 13 bases separated the two germline ends. For the CDR3, the DNA is TGTGCCAGCAGTTTAGGCCTGCTGGGGCCCCAGCATTTT. Translated, it gives CASSLGLLGPQHF.

The chain combines TRBV2 with TRBJ2-3, with D perhaps matching TRBD1 (6 bases). CDR1 and CDR2 (germline): SNHLY, FYNNEI. V lost 6 bases to trimming and J lost 1 base, with 20 bases between them. The CDR3 has 17 amino acids. Here the CDR3 reads CASRKTGIGLGTDTQYF. As DNA, the CDR3 is TGTGCCAGCAGAAAAACAGGGATTGGGCTCGGCACAGATACGCAGTATTTT.

V gene TRBV5-1 combines with J gene TRBJ2-1, with D maybe TRBD2 (6 bases). The germline V gene has CDR1 SGHRS and CDR2 YFSETQ. The CDR3 has 17 residues. V was pared by 4 bases and J by 2 bases, with 19 bases between. CDR3 coding DNA: TGCGCCAGCAGCCGATCCGACGGGGGAGGTCCCTACAATGAGCAGTTCTTC. This gives the protein CASSRSDGGGPYNEQFF.

The CDR3 protein is CASSPTGRLETQYF. CDR3 sequence (DNA): TGCGCCAGCAGCCCAACAGGGCGTCTAGAGACCCAGTACTTC. V usage is TRBV5-1 and J usage is TRBJ2-5, with D perhaps matching TRBD1 (6 bases). CDR1 is SGHRS, CDR2 YFSETQ, per germline. Trimming removed 4 bases from V and 4 bases from J, with 14 bases in between. This CDR3 region has 14 residues.

The J gene is TRBJ1-2, the V gene TRBV6-1; D remains ambiguous. Germline V gene sequence: CDR1 MNHNS, CDR2 SASEGT. The CDR3 sequence is 14 residues long. V was trimmed by 4 bases and J by 8 bases, leaving 17 bases between them. The CDR3 DNA follows: TGTGCCAGCAGTGTGAATAATAACTATGGCGGCTACACCTTC. Translating it yields CASSVNNNYGGYTF.

The V call is TRBV11-2, the J call TRBJ2-2; no clear D. This CDR3 spans 15 amino acids. The V end was cut by 4 bases, the J end by 7 bases, with 16 bases between. From germline, CDR1 is SGHAT and CDR2 FQNNGV. CDR3 sequence: CASSYLGPLGGELFF. The CDR3 DNA sequence: TGTGCCAGCAGCTATCTCGGGCCGCTCGGCGGGGAGCTGTTTTTT.

This sequence joins TRBV11-2 and TRBJ2-7; 12 nucleotides agree with TRBD2. V shed 2 bases and J 5 bases; nucleotides not matched to a gene: 7. There are 16 residues in the CDR3. The germline gives CDR1 SGHAT, CDR2 FQNNGV. In DNA form, the CDR3 reads TGTGCCAGCAGCTTACGCCCCGGGACTAGCGGGCACGAGCAGTACTTC. Its protein is CASSLRPGTSGHEQYF.

This chain links TRBV19 with TRBJ2-3; a possible D gene is TRBD2 (5 bases). The germline CDR1 and CDR2 sequences are LNHDA and SQIVND (reference sequence). CDR3 length: 12 residues. Trimming took 6 bases from V and 2 from J, leaving 6 bases between them. The CDR3 nucleotides are TGTGCCAGTAGCCGGGACACAGATACGCAGTATTTT. Its translation is CASSRDTDTQYF.

This rearrangement joins TRBV7-9 to TRBJ1-4; 7 positions agree with TRBD1. The ends lost 4 bases at V and 7 bases at J; junction bases unmatched: 9. The CDR3 runs to 15 residues. CDR1 is SEHNR and CDR2 is FQNEAQ in the germline V gene (reference sequence). The CDR3, as DNA: TGTGCCAGCAGCTGGGCCCCCAGGGGGACTGAAAAACTGTTTTTT. Its translation is CASSWAPRGTEKLFF.

The chain is built from TRBV6-5 and TRBJ1-1; D unclear. The CDR3 has 11 residues. V gave up 5 bases and J gave up 11 bases, with 12 bases separating them. Germline lookup yields CDR1 MNHEY and CDR2 SVGAGI. The DNA of the CDR3 is TGTGCCAGCAGTAGAGGGCCGACGGCTTTCTTT. Amino acids: CASSRGPTAFF.

The rearrangement links TRBV2 to TRBJ1-5; perhaps TRBD1 as D (5 bases). With 6 bases removed from V and 5 bases from J, the gap between germline ends came to 14 bases. The CDR3 runs to 14 residues. In germline, CDR1 is SNHLY, CDR2 FYNNEI. CDR3 nucleotides: TGTGCCAGCAGGCCCACAGGAAACCATCAGCCCCAGCATTTT. Translated, it gives CASRPTGNHQPQHF.

This clone was seen a handful of times. The chain has TRBV7-6 and TRBJ2-2; TRBD2 might be the D (6 bases). Trimming stripped 1 base from V and 5 bases from J, with 8 bases between. CDR1 and CDR2 (germline): SGHVS, FNYEAQ. This CDR3 contains 14 residues. This chain's CDR3 is CASSLDGGTGELFF. In nucleotides, the CDR3 is TGTGCCAGCAGCTTAGACGGGGGTACCGGGGAGCTGTTTTTT.

V gene TRBV6-5 combines with J gene TRBJ2-7; unclear D gene. With 0 bases removed from V and 3 bases from J, the gap between germline ends came to 12 bases. The length of the CDR3 is 15 residues. The germline V gene has CDR1 MNHEY and CDR2 SVGAGI. CDR3 sequence (DNA): TGTGCCAGCAGTTACTCGTCGGGTACTCACTACGAGCAGTACTTC. It translates to CASSYSSGTHYEQYF.

The chain employs TRBV5-4 and TRBJ1-2, with TRBD1 matching over 7 bases. Germline V CDR1 and CDR2: SGHNT, YYREEE (reference sequence). V dropped 3 bases and J dropped 5; count of bases not matched to a gene: 13. The CDR3 contains 16 residues. The CDR3: CASSWGGQVRLYGYTF. DNA of the CDR3: TGTGCCAGCAGCTGGGGTGGACAGGTACGGTTGTATGGCTACACCTTC.

The genes are TRBV6-6 and TRBJ2-1, with a tentative D call TRBD1 (6 bases). Germline V gene lookup returns CDR1 MNHNY and CDR2 SVGAGI (reference sequence). Trimming removed 2 bases at V and 12 bases at J, with 8 bases between. The CDR3 runs 11 residues. CDR3 DNA sequence: TGTGCCAGCAGTTACCAGGGGACGCAGTTCTTC. The encoded protein is CASSYQGTQFF.

The chain uses TRBV14 and TRBJ1-4; D is possibly TRBD1 (5 bases). Germline V gives CDR1 SGHDN, CDR2 FVKESK. The CDR3 contains 16 residues. The V gene lost 1 base and the J gene lost 0 bases, with 9 bases spanning the gap. CDR3 in DNA: TGTGCCAGCAGCCAAGTTGGGGGTGCAACTAATGAAAAACTGTTTTTT. It is translated as CASSQVGGATNEKLFF.

The chain recombines TRBV28 with TRBJ1-1, with D unresolved. Trimming took off 4 bases at V and 3 bases at J, with 9 bases between the two ends. The CDR3 is 13 residues long. Germline CDR1 MDHEN, CDR2 SYDVKM. CDR3 sequence: CASSSYRDTEAFF. The DNA of the CDR3 is TGTGCCAGCAGTTCGTATAGGGACACTGAAGCTTTCTTT.

The V call is TRBV29-1, the J call TRBJ2-6, with D uncertain. The germline V gene encodes CDR1 SQVTM and CDR2 ANQGSEA. The CDR3 loop spans 12 amino acids. Trimming took 5 bases from V and 2 from J, leaving 4 bases between them. CDR3 nucleotides: TGCAGCGTTATCACTGGGGCCAACGTCCTGACTTTC. Translated: CSVITGANVLTF.